Below are 7 T cell receptor beta chains sequenced from a single sample in a study of blood T cell repertoires in COVID-19. Here immunoSEQ multiplex PCR was the method, and the copy in TCRdb shows in-frame clones only, minus some. The sample records 200,000 to 250,000 clones, around nine tenths being singletons. The specimen sequenced was peripheral blood. The receptors come from a woman aged 18-35 years who had recovered from COVID-19.

The chain recombines TRBV6-5 with TRBJ1-5, with a weak D call TRBD1 (5 bases). CDR3 length equals 15 residues. The germline CDR1 and CDR2 sequences are MNHEY and SVGAGI. V was pared by 6 bases and J by 3 bases, with 15 bases between. The CDR3 sequence is CASSPGPLNNQPQHF. CDR3 DNA: TGTGCCAGCAGCCCAGGGCCCCTGAACAATCAGCCCCAGCATTTT.

This chain joins TRBV13 and TRBJ2-1, with 11 bases aligning to TRBD2. The germline V gene has CDR1 PRHDT and CDR2 FYEKMQ (reference sequence). This CDR3 has 15 residues. V was pared by 0 bases and J by 8 bases, with 3 bases of the junction left unmatched. The CDR3 nucleotides are TGTGCCAGCAGCTTAGGCCTAGCGGGAGGTTATGAGCAGTTCTTC. Its protein is CASSLGLAGGYEQFF.

The V call is TRBV29-1, the J call TRBJ1-2, with 7 bases lining up with TRBD1. This CDR3 spans 13 amino acids. The J segment lost 8 bases and the V segment lost 4 bases, leaving 10 bases of the junction unmatched. The germline V gene encodes CDR1 SQVTM and CDR2 ANQGSEA. In DNA, the CDR3 is TGCAGCGTTGTTTTGGCCATACAGGGGGGCTACACCTTC. Translating gives CSVVLAIQGGYTF.

The chain combines TRBV6-2 or TRBV6-3 with TRBJ1-1; D ambiguous. V lost 2 bases and J 7 bases, leaving 17 bases between the germline ends. Germline V gene sequence: CDR1 MNHEY, CDR2 SVGEGT. The CDR3 spans 15 residues. This chain's CDR3 is CASSYTGRGLGEAFF. The CDR3 nucleotides read TGTGCCAGCAGTTACACCGGGAGAGGTTTGGGTGAAGCTTTCTTT.

This chain links TRBV9 with TRBJ2-7; the D gene is possibly TRBD2 (6 bases). The CDR3 runs to 13 residues. Trimming shortened V by 4 bases and J by 7 bases, and 15 bases separated the two germline ends. CDR1 and CDR2 (germline): SGDLS, YYNGEE. CDR3 sequence: CASSPRLVGEQYF. Here the CDR3 DNA reads TGTGCCAGCAGCCCCAGACTAGTCGGGGAGCAGTACTTC.

The sample holds a few counts of this clone. J is TRBJ2-2 and V is TRBV11-2; 7 nucleotides align to TRBD2. V trimming: 4 bases; J trimming: 0 bases; junction bases outside the gene matches: 8. The CDR3 covers 17 residues. The germline gives CDR1 SGHAT, CDR2 FQNNGV. The CDR3 region has the DNA TGTGCCAGCAGCTCCCGGGGGGTTAGCGCGAACACCGGGGAGCTGTTTTTT. It is translated as CASSSRGVSANTGELFF.

This chain joins TRBV5-1 and TRBJ2-7, with TRBD2 matching 9 bases. Germline CDR1 and CDR2: SGHRS and YFSETQ. The V and J ends lost 3 bases and 3 bases, in that order; junction bases with no gene match: 7. This CDR3 is built from 15 residues. CDR3 residues: CASSYSGSSNYEQYF. CDR3 DNA sequence: TGCGCCAGCAGCTATAGCGGGAGTAGTAACTACGAGCAGTACTTC.